The 14 T cell receptor beta chains below were found in one sample sequenced in a study of blood T cell repertoires in COVID-19. Sequencing was performed with immunoSEQ multiplex PCR; in TCRdb, only in-frame clones are kept and a portion is missing. The table includes almost 200,000 clones, roughly 80% detected once. Sequenced material: peripheral blood. Receptors were obtained from a woman between 35 and 50 years old with COVID-19, enrolled during active disease.

The chain carries TRBV6-5 and TRBJ1-6; 7 bases line up with TRBD1. Per the germline V gene, CDR1 is MNHEY and CDR2 is SVGAGI. The CDR3 runs to 15 residues. The junction had 4 bases not matched to a gene; V was cut back by 0 bases and J by 8 bases. The CDR3 DNA reads TGTGCCAGCAGTTACTCGACAGGGTTGGATTCACCCCTCCACTTT. This translates into CASSYSTGLDSPLHF.

The V gene is TRBV5-1, the J gene TRBJ2-3; TRBD2 aligns across 7 bases. V lost 4 bases and J lost 1; bases outside the gene matches: 6. Germline assignment: CDR1 SGHRS and CDR2 YFSETQ. There are 15 residues in the CDR3. The CDR3, as DNA: TGCGCCAGCAGCCCTGGGGCGGGGGGCACAGATACGCAGTATTTT. Amino acids: CASSPGAGGTDTQYF.

This rearrangement joins TRBV19 to TRBJ1-5, with D perhaps matching TRBD1 (6 bases). Germline V CDR1 and CDR2: LNHDA, SQIVND (reference sequence). Trimming left V 7 bases short and J 2 bases short, with 15 bases between. The CDR3 is 15 residues long. The CDR3: CASTNSGGGNQPQHF. CDR3 coding DNA: TGTGCCAGTACAAATAGCGGGGGCGGCAATCAGCCCCAGCATTTT.

The genes are TRBV21-1 and TRBJ1-1; the table assigns TRBD1, which was not confirmed against the DNA. TRBV21-1 is recorded as a pseudogene. The CDR3 extends over 13 amino acids. The chain's CDR3 is CASSKQVNTEAFF. As DNA, the CDR3 is TGTGCCAGCAGCAAACAGGTGAACACTGAAGCTTTCTTT.

The chain uses TRBV3-1 (or the pseudogene TRBV3-2) and TRBJ2-7; D is perhaps TRBD1 (6 bases). Trimming left V 6 bases short and J 7 bases short, with 22 bases between. The CDR3 extends over 15 amino acids. Germline V gives CDR1 LGHDT, CDR2 YNNKEL (reference sequence). The CDR3 loop is CASSQNGQSLGEQYF. The CDR3 bases are TGTGCCAGCAGTCAAAATGGACAGTCACTAGGGGAGCAGTACTTC.

The V call is TRBV3-1 (or the pseudogene TRBV3-2), the J call TRBJ2-7, with TRBD2 identical over 8 bases. Trimming removed 7 bases from V and 0 bases from J; junction bases left unmatched: 11. Germline V lookup: CDR1 LGHDT, CDR2 YNNKEL (reference sequence). This CDR3 has 16 residues. The CDR3 DNA is TGTGCCAGCATGTTCGGCGGGAGGACGAGCTCCTACGAGCAGTACTTC. It is translated as CASMFGGRTSSYEQYF.

This chain uses TRBV9 with TRBJ1-3, with D uncertain. CDR1 and CDR2 (germline): SGDLS, YYNGEE. The CDR3 has 13 amino acids. Deletions cut 2 bases from V and 3 bases from J, with 6 bases between. This CDR3 reads CASSVQFGNTIYF. For the CDR3, the DNA is TGTGCCAGCAGCGTCCAATTTGGAAACACCATATATTTT.

V gene TRBV7-9 combines with J gene TRBJ1-2; 7 bases agree with TRBD1. Per the germline V gene, CDR1 is SEHNR and CDR2 is FQNEAQ (reference sequence). V was pared by 2 bases and J by 6 bases, with 9 bases of the junction left unmatched. The CDR3 extends over 15 amino acids. CDR3: CASSLKDRSMDGYTF. In nucleotides, the CDR3 is TGTGCCAGCAGCTTAAAGGACAGGTCAATGGATGGCTACACCTTC.

The CDR3 sequence: CASIKGTGENTIYF. CDR3 nucleotides: TGTGCCAGCATCAAGGGGACAGGGGAAAACACCATATATTTT. The chain carries TRBV2 and TRBJ1-3; TRBD1 matches 10 bases. Germline-derived CDR1 and CDR2 are SNHLY and FYNNEI. The CDR3 runs 14 residues. The V gene end was trimmed by 7 bases and the J gene end by 6 bases; junction bases not matched to a gene: 6.

The V and J genes are TRBV5-6 and TRBJ1-2; 8 positions agree with TRBD1. V lost 6 bases and J lost 8; bases outside the gene matches: 12. This CDR3 region has 14 residues. The germline gives CDR1 SGHDT, CDR2 YYEEEE. CDR3 coding DNA: TGTGCCAGCACGCTAGGACAGGGTATAGGGGGCTACACCTTC. Translating it yields CASTLGQGIGGYTF.

This chain connects TRBV9 to TRBJ2-7; D gene unclear. The germline V gene has CDR1 SGDLS and CDR2 YYNGEE. Trimming cost V 4 bases and J 0 bases, with 8 bases left between them. The CDR3 has 13 residues. In DNA, the CDR3 is TGTGCCAGCAGCCGCACATCCTCCTACGAGCAGTACTTC. It is translated as CASSRTSSYEQYF.

The chain combines TRBV27 with TRBJ2-7; D is ambiguous. Germline CDR1 MNHEY, CDR2 SMNVEV (reference sequence). Trimming stripped 8 bases from V and 6 bases from J, with 20 bases between. This CDR3 spans 14 amino acids. CDR3 region: CASGEPSLKGEQYF. DNA of the CDR3: TGTGCCAGCGGAGAGCCGAGCCTGAAAGGCGAGCAGTACTTC.

The table lists this clone with a count of one. CDR3 residues: CASSSGQINQPQHF. Here the CDR3 DNA reads TGTGCCAGCTCTTCCGGACAGATCAATCAGCCCCAGCATTTT. The rearrangement links TRBV6-5 to TRBJ1-5; tentatively, D is TRBD1 (6 bases). Germline values: CDR1 MNHEY, CDR2 SVGAGI. The CDR3 runs 14 residues. The V end was cut by 8 bases, the J end by 3 bases, with 14 bases between.

The chain is built from TRBV5-5 and TRBJ2-1; TRBD1 agrees at 7 bases. The germline V gene encodes CDR1 SGHKS and CDR2 YYEKEE (reference sequence). The V segment lost 0 bases and the J segment 3 bases; nucleotides outside the gene matches: 12. This CDR3 has 18 amino acids. CDR3 in DNA: TGTGCCAGCAGCTTGGAGCCCCTGACAGGGAAGGGCTACAATGAGCAGTTCTTC. It encodes CASSLEPLTGKGYNEQFF.